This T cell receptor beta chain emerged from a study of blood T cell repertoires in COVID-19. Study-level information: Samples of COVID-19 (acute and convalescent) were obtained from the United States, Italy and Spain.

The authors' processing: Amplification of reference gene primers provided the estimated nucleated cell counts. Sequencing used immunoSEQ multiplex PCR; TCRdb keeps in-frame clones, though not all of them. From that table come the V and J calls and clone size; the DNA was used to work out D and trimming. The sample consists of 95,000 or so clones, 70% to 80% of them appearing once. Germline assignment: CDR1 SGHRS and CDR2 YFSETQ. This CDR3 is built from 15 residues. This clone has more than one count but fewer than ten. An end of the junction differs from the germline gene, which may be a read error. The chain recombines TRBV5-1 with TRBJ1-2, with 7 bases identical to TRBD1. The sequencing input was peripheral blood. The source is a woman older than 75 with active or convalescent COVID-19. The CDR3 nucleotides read TGTGCCAGCAGCTTGGAGGGACAGTCCGCCTACGGCTACACCTTC. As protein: CASSLEGQSAYGYTF.